The 10 T cell receptor beta chains below come from one sample, sequenced in a study of cytomegalovirus exposure and HLA in healthy donors. The PCR employed 60 Vbeta primers together with 13 Jbeta primers. Clones were sequenced by immunoSEQ multiplex PCR, and TCRdb holds only the in-frame ones, with some missing. The profile shows about 99,000 clones, almost 80% of them singletons. The specimen sequenced was PBMCs. The receptor source for this set is a man between 60 and 75 years old in good health and CMV-seropositive.

The gene calls are TRBV5-1 and TRBJ2-1; possibly TRBD1 for D (6 bases). CDR1 and CDR2 (germline): SGHRS, YFSETQ. The V gene lost 2 bases and the J gene lost 3 bases, with 9 bases spanning the gap. This CDR3 comprises 14 residues. DNA for the CDR3: TGCGCCAGCAGCTTAAGGACAGACTACAATGAGCAGTTCTTC. This gives the protein CASSLRTDYNEQFF.

V and J are TRBV7-2 and TRBJ2-7, with TRBD1 identical over 8 bases. This CDR3 is 14 amino acids long. Trimming at V came to 5 bases and at J to 4 bases, leaving 7 bases not matched to a gene. CDR1 is SGHTA, CDR2 FQGNSA, per germline. The CDR3: CASSQSTGGYEQYF. The CDR3 nucleotides are TGTGCCAGCAGCCAAAGCACAGGGGGGTACGAGCAGTACTTC.

This rearrangement joins TRBV10-3 to TRBJ2-7; 10 bases align to TRBD1. The CDR3 covers 15 residues. The germline V gene encodes CDR1 ENHRY and CDR2 SYGVKD. Germline trimming cut 6 bases from V and 7 bases from J; bases unmatched to any gene: 12. CDR3 DNA sequence: TGTGCCATCAGGCCAGGGGACAGGGGTCGGGAAGAGCAGTACTTC. Translated: CAIRPGDRGREEQYF.

This clone was seen once. V is TRBV23-1 and J is TRBJ2-3, with D tentatively TRBD1 (7 bases). TRBV23-1 is marked as an open reading frame, function uncertain. The CDR3 extends over 19 amino acids. V lost 0 bases, J lost 5 bases, and 24 bases lay in between. Here the CDR3 reads CASSQSPQSRARGEDTQYF. In DNA, the CDR3 is TGCGCCAGCAGTCAATCCCCCCAATCCCGTGCCAGGGGGGAAGATACGCAGTATTTT.

The V and J genes are TRBV7-9 and TRBJ2-1; maybe TRBD2 (6 bases). The germline CDR1 and CDR2 sequences are SEHNR and FQNEAQ (reference sequence). The CDR3 loop spans 12 amino acids. The V end lost 5 bases, the J end lost 6 bases, and 8 bases lay between the germline ends. The CDR3 reads CASSPGGNEQFF. The CDR3 nucleotides are TGTGCCAGCAGCCCCGGGGGCAATGAGCAGTTCTTC.

The chain couples TRBV4-1 to TRBJ1-4, with D hard to call. This CDR3 has 15 amino acids. Germline V gene lookup returns CDR1 MGHRA and CDR2 YSYEKL. V was trimmed by 0 bases and J by 12 bases, leaving 17 bases between them. This CDR3 is CASSQDNSRPLELFF. CDR3 nucleotide sequence: TGCGCCAGCAGCCAAGACAACAGCCGGCCGTTGGAACTGTTTTTT.

The J gene is TRBJ1-5, the V gene TRBV15; D unclear. V lost 1 base and J lost 1, with 8 bases in between. This CDR3 has 15 amino acids. CDR1 is LNHNV and CDR2 is YYDKDF in the germline V gene (reference sequence). CDR3 bases: TGTGCCACCAGCAGAGCCGGTTCGAGCAATCAGCCCCAGCATTTT. This encodes CATSRAGSSNQPQHF. Drawing the rest from reference TRBV15 and TRBJ1-5, the complete variable domain is DAMVIQNPRYQVTQFGKPVTLSCSQTLNHNVMYWYQQKSSQAPKLLFHYYDKDFNNEADTPDNFQSRRPNTSFCFLDIRSPGLGDTAMYLCATSRAGSSNQPQHFGDGTRLSIL.

For the CDR3, the DNA is TGCGCCAGCAGTGATGGACATAACTCCTACGAGCAGTACTTC. This sequence encodes CASSDGHNSYEQYF. The chain combines TRBV10-2 with TRBJ2-7, with a possible D match to TRBD1 (5 bases). Per germline, CDR1 WSHSY and CDR2 SAAADI. Trimming pared 3 bases from V and 0 bases from J, leaving 9 bases between. The CDR3 extends over 14 amino acids.

The chain employs TRBV30 and TRBJ1-2, with unresolved D. Germline V gene lookup returns CDR1 GTSNPN and CDR2 SVGIG (reference sequence). Trimming took 3 bases from V and 4 from J, leaving 15 bases between them. The CDR3 is 14 amino acids. CDR3 nucleotides: TGTGCCTGGAGCGCCCCAGGACTCGGCTATGGCTACACCTTC. Its translation is CAWSAPGLGYGYTF. Complete variable domain (other parts from reference TRBV30 and TRBJ1-2): SQTIHQWPATLVQPVGSPLSLECTVEGTSNPNLYWYRQAAGRGLQLLFYSVGIGQISSEVPQNLSASRPQDRQFILSSKKLLLSDSGFYLCAWSAPGLGYGYTFGSGTRLTVV.

This clone came up once. This rearrangement joins TRBV5-1 to TRBJ2-7; 9 positions match TRBD1. The CDR3 is 18 amino acids. Germline V CDR1 and CDR2: SGHRS, YFSETQ. The V and J ends lost 2 bases and 2 bases, in that order; junction bases with no gene match: 14. CDR3: CASSFSRGDRALPYEQYF. The CDR3, as DNA: TGCGCCAGCAGCTTCTCCCGAGGGGACAGGGCGCTTCCCTACGAGCAGTACTTC.